The subject of this entry is one T cell receptor beta chain. This specimen belongs to a study of blood T cell repertoires in COVID-19. Across the study: Donors in the United States, Italy and Spain gave samples during acute or convalescent COVID-19.

Clones were read by immunoSEQ multiplex PCR, and TCRdb kept only the in-frame ones, dropping some. The data show over 200,000 clones, approximately 91% seen once. The CDR3 length is 15 residues. Unmatched junction bases numbered 6, after V lost 7 bases and J lost 3 bases. From germline, CDR1 is MNHEY and CDR2 SMNVEV (reference sequence). This rearrangement joins TRBV27 to TRBJ2-1, with 10 bases identical to TRBD2. The sequenced sample was peripheral blood. The receptor's source is a woman aged 60-75 years with acute or convalescent COVID-19. CDR3 region: CASNLGLAVYNEQFF. The CDR3 nucleotides are TGTGCCAGCAACCTAGGACTAGCGGTCTACAATGAGCAGTTCTTC.